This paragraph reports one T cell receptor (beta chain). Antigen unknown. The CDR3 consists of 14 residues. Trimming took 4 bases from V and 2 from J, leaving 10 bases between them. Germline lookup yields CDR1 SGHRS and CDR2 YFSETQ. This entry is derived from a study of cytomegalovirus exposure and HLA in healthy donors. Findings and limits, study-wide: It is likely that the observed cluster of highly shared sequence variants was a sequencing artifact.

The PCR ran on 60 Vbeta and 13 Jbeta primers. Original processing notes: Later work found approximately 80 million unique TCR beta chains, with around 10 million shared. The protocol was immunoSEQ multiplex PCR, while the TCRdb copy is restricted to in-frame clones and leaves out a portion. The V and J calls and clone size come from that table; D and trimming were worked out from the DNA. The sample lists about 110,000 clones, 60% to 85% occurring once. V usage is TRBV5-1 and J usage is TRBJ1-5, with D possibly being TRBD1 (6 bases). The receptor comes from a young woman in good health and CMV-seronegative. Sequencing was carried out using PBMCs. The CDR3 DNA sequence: TGCGCCAGCAGCCCCGCAGGGGGCAATCAGCCCCAGCATTTT. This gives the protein CASSPAGGNQPQHF.